Below, one TCR beta chain is given with its context. As handled by the study authors: Estimation of nucleated cell counts was performed using reference gene primer amplification. Only in-frame clones appear in the TCRdb table, and some are missing; sequencing was by immunoSEQ multiplex PCR. Clone size and V and J calls were adopted from that table, with D and trimming inferred from the DNA. This table has some 250,000 clones, around 88% appearing once. The germline V gene encodes CDR1 SGHRS and CDR2 YFSETQ. This CDR3 region has 15 residues. Trimming at V came to 4 bases and at J to 4 bases, leaving 10 bases not matched to a gene. This sample was included in a study of blood T cell repertoires in COVID-19. Study-wide background: Acute and convalescent COVID-19 specimens originated in the United States, Italy and Spain. From T cells, B-cell-depleted T cells, or PBMCs came the material, which was cDNA or gDNA.

The chain couples TRBV5-1 to TRBJ2-5, with 7 nucleotides matching TRBD1. The sample comprised peripheral blood. The sequence came from a man at least 80 years old with acute or convalescent COVID-19. The CDR3 nucleotides are TGCGCCAGCAGCAAACACCGACAGGGACCAGAGACCCAGTACTTC. Encoded protein: CASSKHRQGPETQYF. Using reference TRBV5-1 and TRBJ2-5 for the parts outside the CDR3, the full variable domain is KAGVTQTPRYLIKTRGQQVTLSCSPISGHRSVSWYQQTPGQGLQFLFEYFSETQRNKGNFPGRFSGRQFSNSRSEMNVSTLELGDSALYLCASSKHRQGPETQYFGPGTRLLVL.